This TCR beta chain was captured in a study of T cells in Graves' hyperthyroidism and ophthalmopathy. Losses at the gene ends were 5 bases for V and 0 bases for J; bases not matched to a gene: 3. Germline loops: CDR1 MDHEN, CDR2 SYDVKM. CDR3 size: 14 residues. Template material for amplifying TCR beta CDR3 regions consisted of RNA transcripts. The TCR CDR3 first-round RT-PCR relied on the HTBI primer set. A single record per CDR3 protein comes from TCRdb applying MiXCR to the multiplex PCR reads. The data show 350,000 or so distinct CDR3 sequences, about a sixth seen once. This clonotype has more than one count but fewer than ten.

This receptor was taken from a woman aged 35 to 49 with Graves' ophthalmopathy. The chain recombines TRBV28 with TRBJ2-5; 7 bases fit TRBD2. Material for sequencing was blood. The CDR3 DNA is TGTGCCAGCAGTCCTACTAGCGACCAAGAGACCCAGTACTTC. Protein sequence: CASSPTSDQETQYF.